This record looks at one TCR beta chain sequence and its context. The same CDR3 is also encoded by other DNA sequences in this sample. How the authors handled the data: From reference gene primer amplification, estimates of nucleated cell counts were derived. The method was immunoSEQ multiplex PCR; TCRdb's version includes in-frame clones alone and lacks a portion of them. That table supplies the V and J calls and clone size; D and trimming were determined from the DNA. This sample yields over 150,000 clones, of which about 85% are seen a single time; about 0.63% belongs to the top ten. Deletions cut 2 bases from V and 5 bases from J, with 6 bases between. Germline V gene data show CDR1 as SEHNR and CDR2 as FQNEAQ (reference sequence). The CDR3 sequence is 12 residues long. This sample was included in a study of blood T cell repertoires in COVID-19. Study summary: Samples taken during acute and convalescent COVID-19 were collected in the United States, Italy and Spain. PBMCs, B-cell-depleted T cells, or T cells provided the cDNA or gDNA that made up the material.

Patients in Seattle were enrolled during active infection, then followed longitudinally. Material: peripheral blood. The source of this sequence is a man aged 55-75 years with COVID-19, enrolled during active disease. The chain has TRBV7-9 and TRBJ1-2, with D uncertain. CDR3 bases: TGTGCCAGCAGCTTAACGGGGTATGGCTACACCTTC. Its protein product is CASSLTGYGYTF.